This TCR beta chain was sequenced during a study of cytomegalovirus exposure and HLA in healthy donors. Germline V lookup: CDR1 KGHSH, CDR2 LQKENI. V gave up 3 bases and J gave up 5 bases, with 12 bases separating them. The CDR3 runs 14 residues. The study ran its PCR with 60 Vbeta and 13 Jbeta primers. This table comes from immunoSEQ multiplex PCR, and its TCRdb copy is limited to in-frame clones, with some not included. The sample holds just over 150,000 clones, 65% to 85% seen once. The sequence came from a male donor in good health and CMV-seropositive. The V gene is TRBV18, the J gene TRBJ2-3; a possible D gene is TRBD1 (6 bases). Source material: PBMCs. Here the CDR3 DNA reads TGTGCCAGCTCACCCAGACAGGATATAGATACGCAGTATTTT. Protein sequence: CASSPRQDIDTQYF.